These T cell receptor beta chains were read from a single sample in a study of brain T cells in children with intractable seizures. Assay: immunoSEQ multiplex PCR; the TCRdb copy retains only in-frame clones and omits some. This sample carries tens of thousands of clones, around nine tenths of them seen once, and the ten largest clones take around 25%. The material sequenced was peripheral blood, taken at surgery. These receptors originate from a girl aged 2 to 10 with Rasmussen encephalitis and intractable seizures. Each CDR3 is given with its conserved first and last residue. D genes are given only for firm matches. The size of a clone is reported for some rows only, either as once, few or many, or as a class for expanded clones.

v_gene: TRBV11-3; abundance: .; j_gene: TRBJ1-1; d_gene: .; len: 13; CDR3aa: CASSSDRWTEAFF; CDR3nt: TGTGCCAGCAGCTCCGACAGATGGACTGAAGCTTTCTTT
v_gene: TRBV19; abundance: .; j_gene: TRBJ2-3; d_gene: .; len: 14; CDR3aa: CASSRQDSRDTQYF; CDR3nt: TGTGCCAGTAGTAGGCAGGACTCTAGGGATACGCAGTATTTT
v_gene: TRBV6-1; abundance: few; j_gene: TRBJ1-5; d_gene: .; len: 12; CDR3aa: CASREGVLPQHF; CDR3nt: TGTGCCAGCAGAGAAGGGGTTCTGCCCCAGCATTTT
v_gene: TRBV7-2; abundance: few; j_gene: TRBJ2-1; d_gene: .; len: 14; CDR3aa: CASSLRPWADEQFF; CDR3nt: TGTGCCAGCAGCTTACGCCCTTGGGCAGATGAGCAGTTCTTC
v_gene: TRBV9; abundance: .; j_gene: TRBJ1-2; d_gene: .; len: 16; CDR3aa: CASSVAHRGSTYGYTF; CDR3nt: TGTGCCAGCAGCGTAGCTCATCGAGGTAGTACCTATGGCTACACCTTC
v_gene: TRBV5-4; abundance: .; j_gene: TRBJ2-1; d_gene: TRBD1; len: 18; CDR3aa: CASSPGTGGLSLNNEQFF; CDR3nt: TGTGCCAGCAGCCCGGGGACAGGGGGGTTGTCACTGAACAATGAGCAGTTCTTC
v_gene: TRBV6-2/TRBV6-3; abundance: .; j_gene: TRBJ2-1; d_gene: TRBD2; len: 18; CDR3aa: CASSFQHRGTSGRNEQFF; CDR3nt: TGTGCCAGCAGTTTCCAGCACAGGGGGACTAGCGGGAGGAATGAGCAGTTCTTC
v_gene: TRBV6-5; abundance: .; j_gene: TRBJ2-7; d_gene: .; len: 14; CDR3aa: CASSYAARVNEQYF; CDR3nt: TGTGCCAGCAGTTACGCCGCGAGAGTAAACGAGCAGTACTTC
v_gene: TRBV30; abundance: .; j_gene: TRBJ1-4; d_gene: .; len: 12; CDR3aa: CAWTGPNEKLFF; CDR3nt: TGTGCCTGGACAGGCCCAAATGAAAAACTGTTTTTT
v_gene: TRBV6-5; abundance: .; j_gene: TRBJ1-2; d_gene: TRBD1; len: 15; CDR3aa: CASSLQGASNYGYTF; CDR3nt: TGTGCCAGCAGTCTACAGGGGGCGTCTAACTATGGCTACACCTTC
v_gene: TRBV3-1/TRBV3-2; abundance: .; j_gene: TRBJ2-3; d_gene: .; len: 14; CDR3aa: CASSQEFRMIQKYF; CDR3nt: TGTGCCAGCAGCCAAGAGTTCCGGATGATCCAGAAGTATTTT
v_gene: TRBV18; abundance: .; j_gene: TRBJ2-3; d_gene: TRBD2; len: 17; CDR3aa: CASSPPAAGSSTDTQYF; CDR3nt: TGTGCCAGCTCACCACCAGCAGCGGGATCAAGCACAGATACGCAGTATTTT
v_gene: TRBV5-4; abundance: .; j_gene: TRBJ2-7; d_gene: .; len: 15; CDR3aa: CASSLDRELPYEQYF; CDR3nt: TGTGCCAGCAGCTTGGACAGGGAGCTCCCCTACGAGCAGTACTTC
v_gene: TRBV10-3; abundance: .; j_gene: TRBJ1-2; d_gene: TRBD1; len: 14; CDR3aa: CAINPDRPPYGYTF; CDR3nt: TGTGCCATCAACCCGGACAGGCCCCCCTATGGCTACACCTTC
v_gene: TRBV11-3; abundance: .; j_gene: TRBJ2-5; d_gene: .; len: 13; CDR3aa: CASSPPLGETQYF; CDR3nt: TGTGCCAGCAGCCCCCCCCTTGGAGAGACCCAGTACTTC
v_gene: TRBV7-9; abundance: few; j_gene: TRBJ2-7; d_gene: .; len: 13; CDR3aa: CASSTRQFNEQYF; CDR3nt: TGTGCCAGCAGCACCCGACAGTTCAACGAGCAGTACTTC
v_gene: TRBV4-1; abundance: .; j_gene: TRBJ1-2; d_gene: .; len: 16; CDR3aa: CASSQDEAPRNYGYTF; CDR3nt: TGCGCCAGCAGCCAAGATGAGGCCCCTAGGAACTATGGCTACACCTTC
v_gene: TRBV19; abundance: few; j_gene: TRBJ1-5; d_gene: .; len: 16; CDR3aa: CASSITQRAAPQPQHF; CDR3nt: TGTGCCAGTAGTATCACACAGCGGGCTGCTCCCCAGCCCCAGCATTTT
v_gene: TRBV3-1/TRBV3-2; abundance: once; j_gene: TRBJ2-1; d_gene: .; len: 16; CDR3aa: CASSQAALSSYNEQFF; CDR3nt: TGTGCCAGCAGCCAAGCAGCCTTGAGCTCCTACAATGAGCAGTTCTTC
v_gene: TRBV5-1; abundance: .; j_gene: TRBJ2-1; d_gene: TRBD2; len: 18; CDR3aa: CASSLSVGGPKRYNEQFF; CDR3nt: TGCGCCAGCAGCTTGAGCGTGGGAGGGCCCAAACGATACAATGAGCAGTTCTTC
v_gene: TRBV14; abundance: .; j_gene: TRBJ2-1; d_gene: .; len: 14; CDR3aa: CASSQAGGYNEQFF; CDR3nt: TGTGCCAGCAGCCAAGCTGGCGGATACAATGAGCAGTTCTTC
v_gene: TRBV28; abundance: .; j_gene: TRBJ1-4; d_gene: .; len: 14; CDR3aa: CASSFQQVNEKLFF; CDR3nt: TGTGCCAGCAGTTTCCAGCAGGTTAATGAAAAACTGTTTTTT
v_gene: TRBV14; abundance: .; j_gene: TRBJ2-2; d_gene: TRBD2; len: 21; CDR3aa: CASSQDRGTSGRLANTGELFF; CDR3nt: TGTGCCAGCAGCCAAGACCGTGGAACTAGCGGGAGATTAGCGAACACCGGGGAGCTGTTTTTT
v_gene: TRBV29-1; abundance: .; j_gene: TRBJ2-7; d_gene: TRBD1; len: 15; CDR3aa: CSVAGTGFGSYEQYF; CDR3nt: TGCAGCGTAGCCGGGACAGGGTTTGGCTCCTACGAGCAGTACTTC
v_gene: TRBV4-1; abundance: .; j_gene: TRBJ2-1; d_gene: .; len: 15; CDR3aa: CASSQGAATYNEQFF; CDR3nt: TGCGCCAGCAGCCAAGGAGCGGCGACCTACAATGAGCAGTTCTTC
v_gene: TRBV11-2; abundance: .; j_gene: TRBJ2-7; d_gene: TRBD1; len: 15; CDR3aa: CASSPPGQAATKQYF; CDR3nt: TGTGCCAGCAGCCCACCGGGACAGGCTGCTACGAAGCAGTACTTC
v_gene: TRBV6-5; abundance: .; j_gene: TRBJ2-1; d_gene: TRBD2; len: 15; CDR3aa: CASSLNSGRTGEQFF; CDR3nt: TGTGCCAGCAGTTTAAATAGCGGGAGGACTGGTGAGCAGTTCTTC
v_gene: TRBV27; abundance: once; j_gene: TRBJ2-7; d_gene: TRBD2; len: 15; CDR3aa: CASSLRGGPSYEQYF; CDR3nt: TGTGCCAGCAGTTTACGGGGGGGCCCCTCCTACGAGCAGTACTTC
v_gene: TRBV30; abundance: .; j_gene: TRBJ2-1; d_gene: .; len: 14; CDR3aa: CAWSVGRGPNEQFF; CDR3nt: TGTGCCTGGAGTGTAGGGCGGGGGCCTAATGAGCAGTTCTTC
v_gene: TRBV5-5; abundance: .; j_gene: TRBJ2-5; d_gene: TRBD1; len: 15; CDR3aa: CASSPGGQGRETQYF; CDR3nt: TGTGCCAGCAGTCCCGGGGGACAGGGGAGGGAGACCCAGTACTTC
v_gene: TRBV7-9; abundance: .; j_gene: TRBJ1-2; d_gene: .; len: 14; CDR3aa: CASSAWGLIYGYTF; CDR3nt: TGTGCCAGCAGCGCCTGGGGGCTGATCTATGGCTACACCTTC